This T cell receptor beta chain was observed in a study of radiation and T cells in renal cell carcinoma (dated by TCRdb to the early 2020s). With regard to the full study: In total, approximately 54 samples, comprising 25 or so tumors and around 27 peripheral blood samples, were subjected to TCR beta sequencing. Across all 50 or so samples, under 5 million unique CDR3 nucleotide sequences, encoding 2,658,974 unique CDR3 amino acid sequences, were identified. The last blood draw happened 4 weeks after radiation, timed to coincide with nephrectomy. What the authors observed across the whole study: An increase in top tumor clonotypes in blood was observed from baseline to 2 weeks post-radiation, followed by contraction by 4 weeks, which was taken to suggest transient expansion of tumor-resident clones. Blood repertoire dynamics were not followed beyond 4 weeks after treatment. Because pretreatment tumor biopsies were not available, the baseline intratumoral presence of clonotypes could not be determined. With a single-armed trial design, the study had no way to address how radiation dose or scheduling affects the TCR repertoire.

V has 0 bases trimmed and J has 1 base trimmed; junction bases matching no gene number 10. The CDR3 sequence holds 18 residues, the cysteine and phenylalanine included. Just CDR3 DNA is preserved here, 54 bases in frame from base 1. As encoded in the germline V gene, CDR1 is SGDLS while CDR2 is YYNGEE. Read against the paper, the sample's time point label means: blood 4 weeks post-SBRT, at nephrectomy. Per the publication, the treatment or condition label means: 15 Gy SBRT to primary tumor, nephrectomy 4 weeks later. The samples were obtained from a clinical trial, where primary renal cell carcinomas were treated with 15 Gy stereotactic body radiation therapy and then removed by nephrectomy 4 weeks afterward. To track tumor-enriched clonotypes, serial peripheral blood was sampled from radiation-treated patients at baseline and at 2 weeks and 4 weeks after SBRT. All patients had renal cell carcinoma with clear cell pathology. Genomic DNA for TCR sequencing was prepared using the QIAamp DNA Blood Mini Kit (Qiagen). The analyses included only samples that passed all quality control checks.

Following the manufacturer's recommendations, the immunoSEQ kit was used to generate TCR beta libraries from genomic DNA. To prepare the libraries, a first multiplex PCR with proprietary primers was run, followed by a second PCR that added unique barcodes, and a bead cleanup was done after each round. A kit-provided positive control reaction and a negative control reaction were included in every sample batch. The final libraries were assessed on an Agilent 4200 TapeStation D1000 ScreenTape, pooled by volume, and quantified by qPCR. Sequencing was performed on an Illumina NextSeq500 using a MidOutput 150-cycle cartridge, with 156 Read1 cycles, 15 Index1 cycles, and the kit custom primers. The pooled library was loaded at about 0.93 pM with around 20% PhiX control spiked in. The authors processed their data as follows. The vendor-processed data were analyzed in R, and a clonotype was defined as all T cells that share the same CDR3 nucleotide sequence. In the clone abundance analyses, frequencies were normalized to the 10,000 most abundant clones in each sample. Public T cell clones, averaging fewer than five per sample, were removed before analysis. Tumor-enriched and baseline blood-enriched clonotypes were defined by at least a 32-fold difference in abundance between compartments. Clonotypes expanded or contracted between blood time points were identified with a beta-binomial differential abundance model. Tumor-blood repertoire similarity was measured with the Baroni-Urbani and Buser coefficient, and group comparisons used two-tailed Wilcoxon tests in R. TCRdb took over this immuneACCESS table, retaining in-frame rearrangements with V and J assigned. Such tables are incomplete; in checked studies, under half of the missing clones stem from an unresolved V gene, and the remainder is unexplained. That table gives V, J and clone size, and the DNA gave D and trimming. Across this sample there are approximately 80,000 clones, with approximately 90% seen only once. The top ten constitute roughly 5.4% of the sample.

Details on this clone: Its antigen remains unidentified. No much larger clonotype is one base removed from it; base qualities were not supplied.

The sequence was collected from a woman between 70 and 85 years old with renal cell carcinoma. This specimen consisted of blood, obtained from a patient whose treatment included radiotherapy and nephrectomy. This chain joins TRBV9 to TRBJ2-1, with 7 bases matching TRBD2. The base sequence is TGTGCCAGCAGCGTAGGGAGTAGCGGGTCAACTTCCTACAATGAGCAGTTCTTC. Its amino acids are CASSVGSSGSTSYNEQFF.